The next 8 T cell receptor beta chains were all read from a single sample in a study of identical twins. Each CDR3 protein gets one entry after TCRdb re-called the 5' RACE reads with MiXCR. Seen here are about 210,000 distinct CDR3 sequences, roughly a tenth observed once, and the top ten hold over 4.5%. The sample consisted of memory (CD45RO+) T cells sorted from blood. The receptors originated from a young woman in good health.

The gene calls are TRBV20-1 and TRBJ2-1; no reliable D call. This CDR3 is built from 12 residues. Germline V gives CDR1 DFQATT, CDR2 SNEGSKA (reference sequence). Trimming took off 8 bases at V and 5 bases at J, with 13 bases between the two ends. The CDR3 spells CSTYLLHNEQFF. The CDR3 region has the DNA TGCAGTACCTATCTTCTGCACAATGAGCAGTTCTTC.

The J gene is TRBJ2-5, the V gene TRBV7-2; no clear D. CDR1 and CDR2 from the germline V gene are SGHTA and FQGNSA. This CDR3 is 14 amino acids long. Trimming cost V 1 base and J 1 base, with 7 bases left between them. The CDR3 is CASSLVTAQETQYF. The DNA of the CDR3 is TGTGCCAGCAGCTTAGTAACAGCCCAAGAGACCCAGTACTTC.

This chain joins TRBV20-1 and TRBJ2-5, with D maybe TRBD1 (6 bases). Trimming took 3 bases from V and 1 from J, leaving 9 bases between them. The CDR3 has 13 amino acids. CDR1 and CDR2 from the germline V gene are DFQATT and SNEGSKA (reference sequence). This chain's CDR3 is CSASRTAQETQYF. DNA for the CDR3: TGCAGTGCTAGCCGGACAGCCCAAGAGACCCAGTACTTC.

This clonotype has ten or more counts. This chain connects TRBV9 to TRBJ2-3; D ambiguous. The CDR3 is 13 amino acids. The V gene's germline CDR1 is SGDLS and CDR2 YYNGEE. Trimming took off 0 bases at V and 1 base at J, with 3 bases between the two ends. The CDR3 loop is CASSVGGTDTQYF. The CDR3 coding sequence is TGTGCCAGCAGCGTAGGTGGCACAGATACGCAGTATTTT.

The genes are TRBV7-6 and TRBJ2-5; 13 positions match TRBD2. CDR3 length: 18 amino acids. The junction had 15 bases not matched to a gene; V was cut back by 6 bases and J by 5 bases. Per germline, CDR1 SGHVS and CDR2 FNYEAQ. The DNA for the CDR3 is TGTGCCAGCAGTACCCGAACTAGCGGGAGGGCCGTCGGGGAGACCCAGTACTTC. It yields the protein CASSTRTSGRAVGETQYF.

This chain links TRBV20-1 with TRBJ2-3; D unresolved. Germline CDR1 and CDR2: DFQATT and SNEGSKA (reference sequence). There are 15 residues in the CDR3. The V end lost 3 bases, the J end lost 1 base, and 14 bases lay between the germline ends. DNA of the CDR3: TGCAGTGCTAGTCCTGGCCGCGGCCGCACAGATACGCAGTATTTT. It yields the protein CSASPGRGRTDTQYF.

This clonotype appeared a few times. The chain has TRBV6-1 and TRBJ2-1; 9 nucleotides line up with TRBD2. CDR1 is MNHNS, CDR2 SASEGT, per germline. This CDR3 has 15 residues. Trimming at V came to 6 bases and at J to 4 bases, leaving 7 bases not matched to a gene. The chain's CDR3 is CASRFAGGEYNEQFF. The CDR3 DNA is TGTGCCAGCAGGTTTGCGGGGGGGGAGTACAATGAGCAGTTCTTC.

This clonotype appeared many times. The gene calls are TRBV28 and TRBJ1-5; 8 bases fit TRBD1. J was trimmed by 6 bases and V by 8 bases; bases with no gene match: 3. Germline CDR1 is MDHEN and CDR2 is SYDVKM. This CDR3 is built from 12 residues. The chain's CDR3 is CASATGGQPQHF. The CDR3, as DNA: TGTGCCAGCGCAACAGGGGGTCAGCCCCAGCATTTT. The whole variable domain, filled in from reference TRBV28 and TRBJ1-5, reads DVKVTQSSRYLVKRTGEKVFLECVQDMDHENMFWYRQDPGLGLRLIYFSYDVKMKEKGDIPEGYSVSREKKERFSLILESASTNQTSMYLCASATGGQPQHFGDGTRLSIL.